The clone carrying this T cell receptor (beta chain) was seen repeatedly, ten times or more. Its antigen remains unknown. Relying on iRepertoire HTBI primers and Arm-PCR of CDR3 regions, the team built TCR beta libraries. TCRdb used MiXCR to reprocess the multiplex PCR reads, holding one entry per CDR3 protein. The sample has roughly 400,000 distinct CDR3 sequences; around 21% are singletons. The data are from a study of regulatory T cells in long-lasting Graves disease. At the level of the study: Graves' disease counted as persistent after over 5 years of antithyroid drugs with positive TSH receptor antibodies. Study outcomes and limitations: TCR diversity in persistent Graves' patients was below that of newly diagnosed ones. With persistent disease, TRBV28, TRBJ1-2 and TRBJ2-5 were the favored segments.

V was cut by 5 bases and J by 0 bases, with 11 bases left in between. CDR1 MNHEY and CDR2 SMNVEV come from the germline V gene (reference sequence). This CDR3 is 16 amino acids long. Time point in this sample: persistent/refractory GD, antithyroid drugs over 5 years with positive TRAb. Extracted PBMC RNA gave rise to the TCR library. Graves' disease diagnoses used American Thyroid Association guidelines. The clonotype originates from a female donor with Graves disease. This material consisted of peripheral blood mononuclear cells (PBMCs), taken when the disease was refractory, from a patient treated with antithyroid drugs. The V call is TRBV27, the J call TRBJ1-6, with no clear D. The CDR3 here is CASSERPASYNSPLHF. CDR3 nucleotide sequence: TGTGCCAGCAGTGAGCGACCTGCCTCCTATAATTCACCCCTCCACTTT.